This T cell receptor (beta chain) was sequenced for a study of molecular identifiers for immune sequencing clone quantification. Study context: Replicate experiments took RNA from 20,000 or 100,000 naive CD8 cells, divided it five ways and sequenced four.

In the case of this clonotype: Antigen unknown. A read error may explain this, as a much larger clone is one base away.

Libraries for naive CD8 T cells, which were made from around 20,000 to 1,000,000 sorted cells, drew on 10%, 30% or 50% of the RNA. A CD8+CD4-CCR7+CD45RA+ gate was used to sort naive CD8 T cells. Whole-study findings and limits: Spike-in Jurkat TCR RNA from a single cell reportedly registered among about a million naive cells.

MiXCR, run by TCRdb on the PCR reads, gives a single entry per CDR3 protein. The repertoire holds about 630,000 distinct CDR3 sequences, with about 25% as singletons. The germline V and J ends were trimmed by 1 base and 3 bases, with 3 bases remaining between them. This CDR3 spans 12 amino acids. CDR1 and CDR2 from the germline V gene are MGHDK and SYGVNS. The clonotype originates from a human donor in good health. Some libraries in this study had Jurkat cell RNA spiked in. The sequenced sample was naive CD8+ T cells from blood, with Jurkat cell RNA spiked in. Described subset: FACS-sorted CD8+CD4-CCR7+CD45RA+ naive T cells. The rearrangement joins TRBV25-1 to TRBJ1-1; D is unclear. CDR3 in DNA: TGTGCCAGCAGTGAATGGTACACTGAAGCTTTCTTT. Amino acids: CASSEWYTEAFF.